The present T cell receptor beta chain was sequenced within a study of shared clonotypes between healthy human individuals. The wider study: CD8 memory received one plate per donor, CD8 naive two, CD4 memory three and CD4 naive three. Study results and limitations: Blood was the only sampled material, and tissue repertoires likely differ. An expected dependence of interdonor clonotype sharing on sequencing depth was noted.

V lost 4 bases to trimming and J lost 2 bases; unmatched junction nucleotides: 8. Looked up from germline, CDR1 is LGHNA and CDR2 is YSLEER. The CDR3 has 17 residues. Data came from immunoSEQ multiplex PCR; TCRdb stores just in-frame clones and leaves some out. Found here are 2 million to 2.5 million clones, 95% of them singletons; the top ten hold roughly 0.13%. A CD45RA+ naive subset and a CD45RA-negative memory subset were split from CD4+ cells. In regard to this clone: Its specificity is unknown.

Material for sequencing was naive CD4+ T cells sorted from blood. Subset in this sample: CD45RA+ positively selected. V usage is TRBV4-3 and J usage is TRBJ2-2; 9 bases align to TRBD1. The clonotype originates from a man aged 18 to 29 in good health. CDR3 nucleotides: TGCGCCAGCAGCCCCGCAGGGACAGGGCGCAACACCGGGGAGCTGTTTTTT. Protein: CASSPAGTGRNTGELFF.